This TCR beta chain was sequenced for a study of cytomegalovirus exposure and HLA in healthy donors. Comments on this clone: Its antigen is as yet unknown.

General study results and limits: In a later analysis, parvovirus B19, influenza, CMV and Epstein-Barr virus appeared linked to several top co-occurrence clusters. Evidence from a later analysis indicated that most CMV-associated TCR beta chains looked HLA-restricted.

A multiplex PCR was run with 60 Vbeta primers and 13 Jbeta primers. Sequencing used immunoSEQ multiplex PCR; TCRdb keeps in-frame clones, though not all of them. The sample lists fewer than 110,000 clones, roughly 70% seen once, with approximately 3.5% in the top ten. What was sequenced was PBMCs. The receptor was isolated from a woman aged 45-65 years in good health and CMV-seronegative.

This CDR3 reads CASSQDRVGVYTGELFF. CDR3 coding DNA: TGTGCCAGCAGCCAAGATCGTGTAGGGGTTTACACCGGGGAGCTGTTTTTT. The chain couples TRBV4-2 to TRBJ2-2, with D possibly TRBD1 on 5 matching bases. Looked up from germline, CDR1 is LGHNA and CDR2 is YNFKEQ. This CDR3 contains 17 residues. Between the trimmed V and J ends, which lost 0 bases and 3 bases, there was a span of 14 bases.